The 20 T cell receptor beta chains listed next were all sequenced from one sample in a study of blood T cells in healthy people across ages. It was with a sample-barcoded 5' primer and a J-beta primer mix that a second PCR of about 6 to 12 cycles was run. TCRdb reprocessed the 5' RACE reads via MiXCR and lists one record per CDR3 protein. The table records some 760,000 distinct CDR3 sequences, just under 25% of them present only once. The same sample was also studied in work on T cells of mothers and their children.

The material sequenced was blood. Receptors were obtained from a boy younger than 18 in good health.

The chain links TRBV6-6 to TRBJ2-7; 8 bases line up with TRBD2. The germline gives CDR1 MNHNY, CDR2 SVGAGI (reference sequence). Trimming took 4 bases from V and 3 from J; bases not matched to a gene: 5. The CDR3 length is 14 residues. The CDR3 sequence: CASSSLTSVYEQYF. In DNA form, the CDR3 reads TGTGCCAGCAGTTCCCTGACTAGCGTCTACGAGCAGTACTTC.

The rearrangement links TRBV5-5 to TRBJ2-3, with D unclear. Trimming left V 5 bases short and J 6 bases short, with 16 bases between. Germline loops: CDR1 SGHKS, CDR2 YYEKEE (reference sequence). The length of the CDR3 is 14 residues. The CDR3 protein is CASSSDLWVDTQYF. CDR3 bases: TGTGCCAGCAGTTCCGATTTGTGGGTGGATACGCAGTATTTT.

The rearrangement links TRBV2 to TRBJ1-4; 10 bases match TRBD1. CDR3 size: 13 residues. V gave up 8 bases and J gave up 8 bases; unmatched junction bases: 5. The germline V gene encodes CDR1 SNHLY and CDR2 FYNNEI. Here the CDR3 DNA reads TGTGCCAGCCGGACAGGGGGAGTGGAAAAACTGTTTTTT. Protein product: CASRTGGVEKLFF.

The gene calls are TRBV29-1 and TRBJ2-7; 11 bases match TRBD1. Germline V CDR1 and CDR2: SQVTM, ANQGSEA. The CDR3 loop spans 12 amino acids. Losses at the gene ends were 7 bases for V and 5 bases for J; bases not matched to a gene: 4. CDR3 in amino acids: CSAGDRGNEQYF. The CDR3 nucleotides read TGCAGCGCTGGGGACAGGGGGAACGAGCAGTACTTC.

V is TRBV29-1 and J is TRBJ2-7; D may be TRBD1 or TRBD2 (5 bases each). The CDR3 spans 14 residues. V lost 2 bases to trimming and J lost 2 bases, with 13 bases between them. Germline CDR1 and CDR2: SQVTM and ANQGSEA. CDR3 DNA: TGCAGCGTTGAAAAGAGGGACCGACCCTACGAGCAGTACTTC. As protein: CSVEKRDRPYEQYF.

There are a few counts of this clonotype. The genes are TRBV3-1 and TRBJ2-2, with no clear D. Trimming cost V 4 bases and J 6 bases, with 18 bases left between them. The CDR3 extends over 16 amino acids. Germline assignment: CDR1 LGHDT and CDR2 YNNKEL (reference sequence). The CDR3 DNA follows: TGTGCCAGCAGCCCGGGTCGAGGAGTCTACGCCGGGGAGCTGTTTTTT. Translated, it gives CASSPGRGVYAGELFF.

The chain carries TRBV2 and TRBJ1-1; D is ambiguous. CDR1 and CDR2 (germline): SNHLY, FYNNEI. The CDR3 length is 12 residues. V shed 6 bases and J shed 1 base, with 6 bases lying between them. The CDR3 DNA sequence: TGTGCCAGCAGGTCCCGGAACACTGAAGCTTTCTTT. Protein product: CASRSRNTEAFF.

In its sample, this clonotype was seen a few times. The chain is built from TRBV5-1 and TRBJ2-1, with 7 positions matching TRBD2. Trimming took 7 bases from V and 0 from J; bases not matched to a gene: 7. Germline CDR1 and CDR2: SGHRS and YFSETQ. The CDR3 totals 15 residues. The CDR3 protein is CASQTGGSSYNEQFF. CDR3 bases: TGCGCCAGCCAGACTGGCGGGAGCTCCTACAATGAGCAGTTCTTC.

This clonotype was counted between two and nine times. J is TRBJ1-4 and V is TRBV6-1; D is ambiguous. V dropped 1 base and J dropped 8 bases, with 11 bases sitting between them. The CDR3 has 14 residues. From germline, CDR1 is MNHNS and CDR2 SASEGT. CDR3 coding DNA: TGTGCCAGCAGTGAAGAAAATGGTGGAGAAAAACTGTTTTTT. It is translated as CASSEENGGEKLFF.

This clonotype has only a few counts. The chain carries TRBV6-5 and TRBJ1-1; D unresolved. Germline lookup yields CDR1 MNHEY and CDR2 SVGAGI. Trimming took 4 bases from V and 1 from J, leaving 10 bases between them. The CDR3 has 14 residues. CDR3 residues: CASSSPAANTEAFF. Here the CDR3 DNA reads TGTGCCAGCAGTTCGCCGGCAGCGAACACTGAAGCTTTCTTT.

This clonotype was seen a few times. The V gene is TRBV28, the J gene TRBJ2-1, with 9 bases fitting TRBD2. The CDR3 consists of 18 residues. Germline trimming cut 4 bases from V and 6 bases from J; bases unmatched to any gene: 16. Germline values: CDR1 MDHEN, CDR2 SYDVKM. In nucleotides, the CDR3 is TGTGCCAGCAGTTCGGCCCTAGCGGGACTCTGGGTTGGCAATGAGCAGTTCTTC. This sequence encodes CASSSALAGLWVGNEQFF.

The sample holds a few counts of this clonotype. The chain links TRBV4-1 to TRBJ2-5; D not resolved. Trimming took 0 bases from V and 6 from J, leaving 14 bases between them. The CDR3 totals 15 residues. Germline loops: CDR1 MGHRA, CDR2 YSYEKL. CDR3 amino acids: CASSQDLGMRKTQYF. As DNA, the CDR3 is TGCGCCAGCAGCCAAGATCTGGGGATGCGAAAGACCCAGTACTTC.

This clonotype was observed a few times. The chain recombines TRBV29-1 with TRBJ2-5; a possible D gene is TRBD1 (6 bases). This CDR3 is 15 amino acids long. Germline CDR1 is SQVTM and CDR2 is ANQGSEA. With 0 bases removed from V and 0 bases from J, the gap between germline ends came to 11 bases. CDR3 sequence: CSVEDLRTDQETQYF. In DNA form, the CDR3 reads TGCAGCGTTGAAGATCTACGGACAGACCAAGAGACCCAGTACTTC. The entire variable domain, with the rest obtained from reference TRBV29-1 and TRBJ2-5, is as follows: SAVISQKPSRDICQRGTSLTIQCQVDSQVTMMFWYRQQPGQSLTLIATANQGSEATYESGFVIDKFPISRPNLTFSTLTVSNMSPEDSSIYLCSVEDLRTDQETQYFGPGTRLLVL.

J is TRBJ2-1 and V is TRBV12-5; D perhaps matches TRBD1 (5 bases). Trimming took off 6 bases at V and 0 bases at J, with 9 bases between the two ends. CDR1 LGHNT and CDR2 FRNRAP come from the germline V gene. The CDR3 has 14 amino acids. The CDR3 nucleotides read TGTGCTAGTGGGGACACGAGCTCCTACAATGAGCAGTTCTTC. Translation: CASGDTSSYNEQFF.

The V and J genes are TRBV12-3 or TRBV12-4 and TRBJ1-1; no clear D gene. V dropped 5 bases and J dropped 4 bases, with 11 bases sitting between them. CDR3 length equals 13 residues. The CDR3, as DNA: TGTGCCAGCAGTCTTGTCGAGGGCACTGAAGCTTTCTTT. Translating it yields CASSLVEGTEAFF.

In this sample, this clonotype turned up a few times. The chain uses TRBV20-1 and TRBJ2-7, with 7 bases matching TRBD2. Germline V gene sequence: CDR1 DFQATT, CDR2 SNEGSKA (reference sequence). The V segment lost 6 bases and the J segment 3 bases; nucleotides outside the gene matches: 17. The CDR3 is 16 amino acids. Here the CDR3 DNA reads TGCAGTGCGGAGGGACTATCGGGAGGAGTTAACTACGAGCAGTACTTC. This translates into CSAEGLSGGVNYEQYF.

The chain is built from TRBV5-1 and TRBJ2-7; the D gene is possibly TRBD1 (6 bases). The length of the CDR3 is 14 residues. The ends were cut back, 1 base at V and 5 bases at J, with 13 bases in the middle. CDR1 and CDR2 (germline): SGHRS, YFSETQ. The CDR3 DNA reads TGCGCCAGCAGCTTGCCGGCAGGGGATGACGAGCAGTACTTC. This encodes CASSLPAGDDEQYF.

J is TRBJ2-5 and V is TRBV15; the match to TRBD2 covers 7 bases. CDR1 and CDR2 from the germline V gene are LNHNV and YYDKDF (reference sequence). With 5 bases clipped from V and 0 bases from J, the junction kept 9 bases outside the gene matches. The CDR3 length is 16 residues. The CDR3 here is CATSVGGLTDQETQYF. The CDR3 DNA sequence: TGTGCCACCAGCGTGGGGGGACTAACGGACCAAGAGACCCAGTACTTC.

A few counts support this clonotype. This CDR3 is CSVERQGGQETQYF. CDR3 sequence (DNA): TGCAGCGTTGAGAGACAGGGGGGTCAAGAGACCCAGTACTTC. The rearrangement links TRBV29-1 to TRBJ2-5; 9 bases are a match to TRBD1. Germline trimming cut 3 bases from V and 2 bases from J; bases unmatched to any gene: 4. CDR3 length: 14 residues. Germline-derived CDR1 and CDR2 are SQVTM and ANQGSEA.

The count of this clonotype is one. The gene calls are TRBV3-1 and TRBJ1-1; 7 bases match TRBD1. The CDR3 totals 14 residues. Losses at the gene ends were 7 bases for V and 1 base for J; bases not matched to a gene: 6. Germline loops: CDR1 LGHDT, CDR2 YNNKEL (reference sequence). The CDR3 DNA sequence: TGTGCCAGCACCTTGCAGGGGGGGAACACTGAAGCTTTCTTT. Translated: CASTLQGGNTEAFF.